This T cell receptor beta chain was retrieved from a study of blood T cell repertoires in COVID-19. Study-wide context: The origin of the acute and convalescent COVID-19 samples was the United States, Italy and Spain. The analysed material was cDNA or gDNA that came from T cells, B-cell-depleted T cells, or PBMCs.

The repertoire was sequenced with immunoSEQ multiplex PCR; TCRdb's copy has only in-frame clones and lacks some. There are about 250,000 clones in the sample; 88% occur only once, and roughly 6% lies in the top ten. With respect to this clone: Other DNA sequences in this specimen translate into the identical CDR3.

There are 15 residues in the CDR3. Germline lookup yields CDR1 LNHDA and CDR2 SQIVND (reference sequence). V shed 4 bases, J shed 4 bases, and the junction held 4 bases outside the gene matches. Sequencing input: peripheral blood. The J gene is TRBJ2-2, the V gene TRBV19; TRBD1 agrees at 9 bases. The TCR originated in a woman aged 30 to 39 with COVID-19, enrolled during active disease. The CDR3 bases are TGTGCCAGTAGTACCGGACAGGGGCCCACCGGGGAGCTGTTTTTT. Translated, it gives CASSTGQGPTGELFF.